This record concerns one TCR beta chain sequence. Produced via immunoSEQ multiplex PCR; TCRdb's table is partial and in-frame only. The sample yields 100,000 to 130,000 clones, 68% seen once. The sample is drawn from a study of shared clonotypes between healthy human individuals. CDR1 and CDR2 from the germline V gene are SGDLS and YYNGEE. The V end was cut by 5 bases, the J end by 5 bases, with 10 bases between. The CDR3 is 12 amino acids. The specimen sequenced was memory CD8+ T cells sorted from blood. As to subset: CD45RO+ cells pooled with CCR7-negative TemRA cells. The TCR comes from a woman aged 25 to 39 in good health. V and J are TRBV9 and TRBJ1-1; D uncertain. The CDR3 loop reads CASSPRGTEAFF. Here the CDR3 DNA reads TGTGCCAGCAGTCCCCGAGGAACTGAAGCTTTCTTT.